Below, 12 T cell receptor beta chains from the same sample are listed, as sequenced in a study of graft-versus-host responses after intestinal transplantation. Libraries were prepared by immunoSEQ multiplex PCR; TCRdb keeps only in-frame clonotypes and omits some of them. The sample includes about 26,000 clones, 82% of them seen just once. No antigen has been identified for these receptors. The sequences come from unstimulated CD4+ T cells sorted from spleen or lymph node cells, collected before intestinal transplant. The receptors were gathered from a human donor who received an intestinal transplant.

The genes are TRBV5-1 and TRBJ2-3, with 11 bases that match TRBD2. This CDR3 has 15 residues. CDR1 is SGHRS and CDR2 is YFSETQ in the germline V gene. J lost 5 bases, V lost 3 bases, and 5 bases had no gene match. The CDR3 sequence: CASSSLAGEVDTQYF. CDR3 sequence (DNA): TGCGCCAGCAGCTCACTAGCGGGAGAGGTAGATACGCAGTATTTT.

V is TRBV7-2 and J is TRBJ2-3, with TRBD2 matching 7 bases. CDR1 is SGHTA, CDR2 FQGNSA, per germline. The CDR3 length is 16 residues. The trim removed 4 bases at V and 0 bases at J, leaving 7 bases unmatched. Here the CDR3 reads CASSSRLAASTDTQYF. The CDR3 nucleotides read TGTGCCAGCAGCTCCAGACTAGCAGCTAGCACAGATACGCAGTATTTT.

The V and J genes are TRBV14 and TRBJ1-2; TRBD1 might be the D (5 bases). This CDR3 contains 16 residues. The V end lost 4 bases, the J end lost 4 bases, and 19 bases lay between the germline ends. Looked up from germline, CDR1 is SGHDN and CDR2 is FVKESK. CDR3 amino acids: CASSPTVRDELYGYTF. Here the CDR3 DNA reads TGTGCCAGCAGCCCGACGGTGAGGGACGAACTCTATGGCTACACCTTC.

In DNA, the CDR3 is TGTGCCAGCAGCGTAGGACTAGCGGGAGGGCTGGCAGATACGCAGTATTTT. Amino acid sequence: CASSVGLAGGLADTQYF. The chain is built from TRBV9 and TRBJ2-3; 14 nucleotides agree with TRBD2. The CDR3 sequence is 17 residues long. Looked up from germline, CDR1 is SGDLS and CDR2 is YYNGEE. Trimming took 0 bases from V and 4 from J; bases not matched to a gene: 4.

This chain uses TRBV11-1 with TRBJ2-5, with 8 bases identical to TRBD1. Germline loops: CDR1 SGHAT, CDR2 FQDESV (reference sequence). This CDR3 is 17 amino acids long. V lost 5 bases and J lost 4; bases outside the gene matches: 15. DNA of the CDR3: TGTGCCAGCAGCGTACCGACAGGGACAGGCAGGGGAGAGACCCAGTACTTC. It yields the protein CASSVPTGTGRGETQYF.

This clone was counted only a few times. The rearrangement joins TRBV10-2 to TRBJ2-5; perhaps TRBD1 as D (5 bases). Germline loops: CDR1 WSHSY, CDR2 SAAADI. Trimming cost V 6 bases and J 0 bases, with 17 bases left between them. This CDR3 contains 16 residues. CDR3 DNA sequence: TGCGCCAGCAGCGATTCCAGGGCACCCTACCAAGAGACCCAGTACTTC. Residues: CASSDSRAPYQETQYF.

This chain connects TRBV9 to TRBJ1-1; no clear D gene. The CDR3 covers 14 residues. Germline values: CDR1 SGDLS, CDR2 YYNGEE. V shed 0 bases and J shed 5 bases, with 11 bases lying between them. The CDR3 region is CASSVVPDRTEAFF. DNA of the CDR3: TGTGCCAGCAGCGTAGTTCCCGATAGGACTGAAGCTTTCTTT.

In its sample, this clone was seen once. In DNA, the CDR3 is TGCGCCAGCAGCCAAGATCAAACCTTGACTAGCGGAGCCTCCTACGAGCAGTACTTC. Amino acid sequence: CASSQDQTLTSGASYEQYF. The chain uses TRBV4-1 and TRBJ2-7, with 9 bases fitting TRBD2. Germline assignment: CDR1 MGHRA and CDR2 YSYEKL. V shed 0 bases and J 0 bases; nucleotides not matched to a gene: 12. The CDR3 length is 19 residues.

This clone was seen more than once but under ten times. V gene TRBV7-8 combines with J gene TRBJ1-4, with 7 nucleotides matching TRBD1. Germline V gene lookup returns CDR1 SGHVS and CDR2 FQNEAQ. V was pared by 2 bases and J by 8 bases, with 8 bases of the junction left unmatched. The CDR3 is 15 residues long. DNA for the CDR3: TGTGCCAGCAGCTTACCGGACAGGCAAGGAGAAAAACTGTTTTTT. This encodes CASSLPDRQGEKLFF.

This chain joins TRBV28 and TRBJ1-1, with 8 bases lining up with TRBD1. J was trimmed by 1 base and V by 5 bases; bases with no gene match: 15. The CDR3 loop spans 18 amino acids. The germline V gene encodes CDR1 MDHEN and CDR2 SYDVKM. CDR3 DNA sequence: TGTGCCAGCAGTCCGTCTCGAGGGGACAGGTTAGCGAACACTGAAGCTTTCTTT. This codes for CASSPSRGDRLANTEAFF.

The chain carries TRBV11-2 and TRBJ2-1, with TRBD2 matching 8 bases. With V trimmed by 4 bases and J by 4 bases, 9 bases remained unmatched. From germline, CDR1 is SGHAT and CDR2 FQNNGV. CDR3 size: 16 residues. Written as DNA, the CDR3 is TGTGCCAGCAGCTCGACTTTAGCGGGGTCATACAATGAGCAGTTCTTC. Amino acids: CASSSTLAGSYNEQFF.

The CDR3 DNA reads as TGTGCCAGCAGCTTGAAAATAGGGGGGGGAAGGACTGAAGCTTTCTTT. It codes for CASSLKIGGGRTEAFF. The rearrangement links TRBV5-4 to TRBJ1-1; a possible D gene is TRBD1 (6 bases). The V end was cut by 1 base, the J end by 5 bases, with 18 bases between. This CDR3 has 16 residues. CDR1 and CDR2 (germline): SGHNT, YYREEE (reference sequence).